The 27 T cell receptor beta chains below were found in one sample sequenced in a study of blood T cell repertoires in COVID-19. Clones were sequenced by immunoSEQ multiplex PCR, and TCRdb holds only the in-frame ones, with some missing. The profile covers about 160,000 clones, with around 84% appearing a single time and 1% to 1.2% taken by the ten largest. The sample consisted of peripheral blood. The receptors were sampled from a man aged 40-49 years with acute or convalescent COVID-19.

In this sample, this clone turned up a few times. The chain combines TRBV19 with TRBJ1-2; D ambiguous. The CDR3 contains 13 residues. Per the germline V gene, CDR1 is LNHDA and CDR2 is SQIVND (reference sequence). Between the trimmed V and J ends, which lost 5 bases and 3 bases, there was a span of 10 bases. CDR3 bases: TGTGCCAGTAGTCATGACATCGACTATGGCTACACCTTC. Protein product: CASSHDIDYGYTF. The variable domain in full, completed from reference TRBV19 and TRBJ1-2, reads DGGITQSPKYLFRKEGQNVTLSCEQNLNHDAMYWYRQDPGQGLRLIYYSQIVNDFQKGDIAEGYSVSREKKESFPLTVTSAQKNPTAFYLCASSHDIDYGYTFGSGTRLTVV.

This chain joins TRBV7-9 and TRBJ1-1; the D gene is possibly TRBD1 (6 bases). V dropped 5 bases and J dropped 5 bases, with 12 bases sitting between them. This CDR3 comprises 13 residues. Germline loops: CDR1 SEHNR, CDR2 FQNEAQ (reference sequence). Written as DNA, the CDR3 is TGTGCCAGCAGCCCTTCAAGGGGGACTGAAGCTTTCTTT. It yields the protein CASSPSRGTEAFF.

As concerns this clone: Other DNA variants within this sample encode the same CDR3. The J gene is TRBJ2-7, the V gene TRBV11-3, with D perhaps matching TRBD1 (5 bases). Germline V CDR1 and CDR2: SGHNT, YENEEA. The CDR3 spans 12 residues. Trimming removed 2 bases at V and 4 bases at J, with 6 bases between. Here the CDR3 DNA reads TGTGCCAGCAGCTTAAGGGGATACGAGCAGTACTTC. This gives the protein CASSLRGYEQYF.

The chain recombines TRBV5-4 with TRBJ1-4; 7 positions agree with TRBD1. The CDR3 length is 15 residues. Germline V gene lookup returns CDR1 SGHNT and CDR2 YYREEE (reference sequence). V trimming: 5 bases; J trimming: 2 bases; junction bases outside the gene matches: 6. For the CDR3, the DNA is TGTGCCAGCAGTCAGGGGGGAGTTACTAATGAAAAACTGTTTTTT. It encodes CASSQGGVTNEKLFF.

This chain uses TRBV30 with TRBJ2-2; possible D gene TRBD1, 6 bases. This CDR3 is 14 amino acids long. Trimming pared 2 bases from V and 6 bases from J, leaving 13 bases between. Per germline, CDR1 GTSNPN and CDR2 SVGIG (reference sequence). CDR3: CAWSTRGAAGELFF. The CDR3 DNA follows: TGTGCCTGGAGTACCAGGGGAGCGGCCGGGGAGCTGTTTTTT. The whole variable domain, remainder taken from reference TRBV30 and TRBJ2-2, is SQTIHQWPATLVQPVGSPLSLECTVEGTSNPNLYWYRQAAGRGLQLLFYSVGIGQISSEVPQNLSASRPQDRQFILSSKKLLLSDSGFYLCAWSTRGAAGELFFGEGSRLTVL.

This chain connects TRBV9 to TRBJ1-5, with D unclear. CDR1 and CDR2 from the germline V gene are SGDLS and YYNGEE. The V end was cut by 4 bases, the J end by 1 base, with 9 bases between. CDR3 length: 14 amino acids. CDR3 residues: CASSPTGSNQPQHF. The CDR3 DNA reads TGTGCCAGCAGCCCCACGGGGAGCAATCAGCCCCAGCATTTT.

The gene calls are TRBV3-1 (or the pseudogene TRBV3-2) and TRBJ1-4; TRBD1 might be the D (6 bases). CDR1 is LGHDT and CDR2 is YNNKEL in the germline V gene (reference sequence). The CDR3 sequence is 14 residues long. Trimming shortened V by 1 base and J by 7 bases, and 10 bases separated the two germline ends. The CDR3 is CASSQAGVGEKLFF. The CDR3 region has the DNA TGTGCCAGCAGCCAAGCAGGGGTTGGTGAAAAACTGTTTTTT.

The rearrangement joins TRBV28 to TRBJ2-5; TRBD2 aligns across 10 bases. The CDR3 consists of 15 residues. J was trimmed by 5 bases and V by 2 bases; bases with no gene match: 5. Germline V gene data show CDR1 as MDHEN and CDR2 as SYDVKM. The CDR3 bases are TGTGCCAGCAGTTTAGGGCTAGCGGGGGTGGAGACCCAGTACTTC. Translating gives CASSLGLAGVETQYF.

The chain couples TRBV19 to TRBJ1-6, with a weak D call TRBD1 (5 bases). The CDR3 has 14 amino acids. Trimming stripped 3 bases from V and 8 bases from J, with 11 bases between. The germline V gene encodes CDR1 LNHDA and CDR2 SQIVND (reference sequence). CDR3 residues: CASSIDSLDSPLHF. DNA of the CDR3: TGTGCCAGTAGTATCGACAGCCTGGATTCACCCCTCCACTTT.

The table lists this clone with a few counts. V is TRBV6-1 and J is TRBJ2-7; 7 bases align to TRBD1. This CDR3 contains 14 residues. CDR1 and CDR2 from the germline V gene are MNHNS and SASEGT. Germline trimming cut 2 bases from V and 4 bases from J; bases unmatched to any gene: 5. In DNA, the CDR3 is TGTGCCAGCAGTGAAAAGTACAGGGGATACGAGCAGTACTTC. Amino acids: CASSEKYRGYEQYF.

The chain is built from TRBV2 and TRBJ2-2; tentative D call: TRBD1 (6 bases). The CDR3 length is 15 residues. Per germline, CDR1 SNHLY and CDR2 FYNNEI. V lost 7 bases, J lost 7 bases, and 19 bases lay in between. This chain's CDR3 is CASNPVPGQGGELFF. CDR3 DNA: TGTGCCAGCAACCCTGTTCCGGGACAAGGCGGGGAGCTGTTTTTT.

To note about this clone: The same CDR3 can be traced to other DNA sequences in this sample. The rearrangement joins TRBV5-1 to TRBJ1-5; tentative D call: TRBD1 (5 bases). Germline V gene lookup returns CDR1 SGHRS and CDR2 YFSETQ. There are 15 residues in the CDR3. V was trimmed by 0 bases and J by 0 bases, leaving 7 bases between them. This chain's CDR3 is CASSLGDSSNQPQHF. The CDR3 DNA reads TGCGCCAGCAGCTTGGGCGACAGTAGCAATCAGCCCCAGCATTTT.

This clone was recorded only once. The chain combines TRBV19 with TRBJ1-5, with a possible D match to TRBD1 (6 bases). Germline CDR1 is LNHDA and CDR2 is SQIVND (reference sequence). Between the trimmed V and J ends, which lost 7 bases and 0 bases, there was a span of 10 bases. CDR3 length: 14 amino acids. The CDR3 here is CASIGQYSNQPQHF. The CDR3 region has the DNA TGTGCCAGTATAGGACAGTATAGCAATCAGCCCCAGCATTTT. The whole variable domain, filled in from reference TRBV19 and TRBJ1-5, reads DGGITQSPKYLFRKEGQNVTLSCEQNLNHDAMYWYRQDPGQGLRLIYYSQIVNDFQKGDIAEGYSVSREKKESFPLTVTSAQKNPTAFYLCASIGQYSNQPQHFGDGTRLSIL.

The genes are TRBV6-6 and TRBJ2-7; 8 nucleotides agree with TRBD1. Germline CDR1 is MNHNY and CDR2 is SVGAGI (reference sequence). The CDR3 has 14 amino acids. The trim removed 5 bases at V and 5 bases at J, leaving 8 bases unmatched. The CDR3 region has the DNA TGTGCCAGCAGTCCCAGGGGACAGGTCCACGAGCAGTACTTC. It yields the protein CASSPRGQVHEQYF.

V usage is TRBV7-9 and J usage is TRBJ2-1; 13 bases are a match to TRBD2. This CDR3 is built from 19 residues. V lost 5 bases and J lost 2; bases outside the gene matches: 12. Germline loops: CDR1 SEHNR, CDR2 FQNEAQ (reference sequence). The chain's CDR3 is CASSPLGLAGPNPYNEQFF. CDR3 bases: TGTGCCAGCAGCCCCCTGGGACTAGCGGGACCTAACCCCTACAATGAGCAGTTCTTC.

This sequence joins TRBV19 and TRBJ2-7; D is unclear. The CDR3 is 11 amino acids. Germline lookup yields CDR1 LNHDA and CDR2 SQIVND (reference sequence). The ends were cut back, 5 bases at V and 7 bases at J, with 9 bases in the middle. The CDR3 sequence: CASSSPREQYF. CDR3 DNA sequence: TGTGCCAGTAGTTCCCCGCGGGAGCAGTACTTC.

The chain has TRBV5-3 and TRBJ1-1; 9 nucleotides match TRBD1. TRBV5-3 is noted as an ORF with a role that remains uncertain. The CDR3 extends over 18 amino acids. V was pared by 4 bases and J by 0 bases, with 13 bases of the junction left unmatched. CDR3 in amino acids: CARSPRDRVGSLNTEAFF. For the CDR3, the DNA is TGTGCCAGAAGCCCCCGGGACAGGGTCGGTAGTTTGAACACTGAAGCTTTCTTT.

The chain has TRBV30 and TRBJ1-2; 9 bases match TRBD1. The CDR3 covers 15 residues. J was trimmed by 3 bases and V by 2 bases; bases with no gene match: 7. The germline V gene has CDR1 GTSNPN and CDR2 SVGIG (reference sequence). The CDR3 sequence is CAWSPWTGADYGYTF. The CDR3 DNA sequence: TGTGCCTGGAGTCCTTGGACAGGGGCTGACTATGGCTACACCTTC. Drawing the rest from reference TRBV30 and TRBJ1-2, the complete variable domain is SQTIHQWPATLVQPVGSPLSLECTVEGTSNPNLYWYRQAAGRGLQLLFYSVGIGQISSEVPQNLSASRPQDRQFILSSKKLLLSDSGFYLCAWSPWTGADYGYTFGSGTRLTVV.

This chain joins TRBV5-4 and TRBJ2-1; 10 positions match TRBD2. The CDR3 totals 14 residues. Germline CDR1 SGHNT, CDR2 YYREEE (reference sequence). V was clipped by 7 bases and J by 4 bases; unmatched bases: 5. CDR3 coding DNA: TGTGCCAGCCGACTAGCGGGTCCTTACAATGAGCAGTTCTTC. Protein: CASRLAGPYNEQFF.

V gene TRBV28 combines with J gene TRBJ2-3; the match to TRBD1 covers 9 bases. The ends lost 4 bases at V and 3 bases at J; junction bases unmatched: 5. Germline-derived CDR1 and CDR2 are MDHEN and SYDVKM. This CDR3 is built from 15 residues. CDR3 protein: CASSSDRGGTDTQYF. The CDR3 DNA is TGTGCCAGCAGTTCCGACAGGGGGGGAACAGATACGCAGTATTTT.

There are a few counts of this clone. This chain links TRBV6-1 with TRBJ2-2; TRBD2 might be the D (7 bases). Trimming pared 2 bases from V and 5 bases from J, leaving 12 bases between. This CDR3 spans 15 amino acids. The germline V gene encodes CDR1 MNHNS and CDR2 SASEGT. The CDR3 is CASSEMGGLTGELFF. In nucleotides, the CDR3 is TGTGCCAGCAGTGAAATGGGGGGGCTTACCGGGGAGCTGTTTTTT.

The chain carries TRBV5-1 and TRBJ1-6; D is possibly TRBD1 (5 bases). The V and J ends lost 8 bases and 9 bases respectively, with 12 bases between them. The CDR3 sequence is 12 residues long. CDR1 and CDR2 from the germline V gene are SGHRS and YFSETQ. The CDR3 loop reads CARDTLGSPLHF. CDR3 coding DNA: TGCGCCAGGGACACATTAGGTTCACCCCTCCACTTT.

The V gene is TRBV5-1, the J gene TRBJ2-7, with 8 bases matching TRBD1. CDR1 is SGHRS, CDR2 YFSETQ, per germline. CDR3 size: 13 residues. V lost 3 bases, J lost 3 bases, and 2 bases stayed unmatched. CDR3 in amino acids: CASSWGQDYEQYF. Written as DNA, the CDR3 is TGCGCCAGCAGCTGGGGACAGGACTACGAGCAGTACTTC.

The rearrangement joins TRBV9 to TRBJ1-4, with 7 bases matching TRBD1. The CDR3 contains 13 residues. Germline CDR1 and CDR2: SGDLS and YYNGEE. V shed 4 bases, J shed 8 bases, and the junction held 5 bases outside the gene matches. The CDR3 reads CASSLRQGEKLFF. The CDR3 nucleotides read TGTGCCAGCAGCCTCAGACAGGGAGAAAAACTGTTTTTT.

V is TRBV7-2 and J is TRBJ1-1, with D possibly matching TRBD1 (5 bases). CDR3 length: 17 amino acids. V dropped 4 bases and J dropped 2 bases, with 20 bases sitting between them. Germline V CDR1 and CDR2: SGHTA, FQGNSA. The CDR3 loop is CASSSTPVGGTNTEAFF. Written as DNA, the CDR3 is TGTGCCAGCAGCTCTACCCCTGTGGGGGGGACCAACACTGAAGCTTTCTTT.

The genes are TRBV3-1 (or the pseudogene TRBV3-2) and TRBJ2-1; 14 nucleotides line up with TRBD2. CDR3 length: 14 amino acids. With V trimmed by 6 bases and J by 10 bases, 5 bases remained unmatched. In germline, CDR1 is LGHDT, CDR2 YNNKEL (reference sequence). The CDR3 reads CASRTSGGAGEQFF. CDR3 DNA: TGTGCCAGCAGGACTAGCGGGGGGGCTGGGGAGCAGTTCTTC.

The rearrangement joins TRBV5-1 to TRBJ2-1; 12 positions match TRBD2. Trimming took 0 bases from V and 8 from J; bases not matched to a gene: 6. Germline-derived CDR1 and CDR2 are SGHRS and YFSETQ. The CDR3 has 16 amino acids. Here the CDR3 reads CASSLAPSGGGDEQFF. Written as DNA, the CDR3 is TGCGCCAGCAGCTTGGCCCCTAGCGGGGGGGGAGATGAGCAGTTCTTC.